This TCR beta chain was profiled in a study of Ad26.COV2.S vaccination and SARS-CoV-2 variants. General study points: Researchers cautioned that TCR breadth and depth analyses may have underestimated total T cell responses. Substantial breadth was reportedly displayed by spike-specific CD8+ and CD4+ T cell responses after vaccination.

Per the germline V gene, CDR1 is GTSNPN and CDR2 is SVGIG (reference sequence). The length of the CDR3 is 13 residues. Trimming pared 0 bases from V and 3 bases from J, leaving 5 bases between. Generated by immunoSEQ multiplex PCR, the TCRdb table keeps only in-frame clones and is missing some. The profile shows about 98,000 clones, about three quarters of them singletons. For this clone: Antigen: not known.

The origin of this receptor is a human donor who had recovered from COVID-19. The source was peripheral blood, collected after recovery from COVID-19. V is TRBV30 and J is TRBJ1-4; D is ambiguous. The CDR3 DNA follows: TGTGCCTGGAGTGTGAGGCCTAATGAAAAACTGTTTTTT. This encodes CAWSVRPNEKLFF.